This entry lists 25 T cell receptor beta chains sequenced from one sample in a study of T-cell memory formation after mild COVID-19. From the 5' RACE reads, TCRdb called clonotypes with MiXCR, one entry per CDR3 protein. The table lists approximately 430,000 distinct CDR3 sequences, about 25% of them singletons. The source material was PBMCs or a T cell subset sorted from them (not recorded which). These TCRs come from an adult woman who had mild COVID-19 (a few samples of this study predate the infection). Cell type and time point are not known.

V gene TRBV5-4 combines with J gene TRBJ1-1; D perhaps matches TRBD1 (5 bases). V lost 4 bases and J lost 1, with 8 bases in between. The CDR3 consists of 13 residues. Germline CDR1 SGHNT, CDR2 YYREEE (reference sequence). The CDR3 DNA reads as TGTGCCAGCAGCGCGGACACGAACACTGAAGCTTTCTTT. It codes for CASSADTNTEAFF.

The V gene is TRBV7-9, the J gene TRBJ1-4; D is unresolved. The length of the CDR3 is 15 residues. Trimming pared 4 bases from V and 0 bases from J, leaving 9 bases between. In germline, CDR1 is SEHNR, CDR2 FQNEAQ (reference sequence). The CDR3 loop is CASSSRFSTNEKLFF. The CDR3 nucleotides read TGTGCCAGCAGCTCCCGGTTTTCAACTAATGAAAAACTGTTTTTT.

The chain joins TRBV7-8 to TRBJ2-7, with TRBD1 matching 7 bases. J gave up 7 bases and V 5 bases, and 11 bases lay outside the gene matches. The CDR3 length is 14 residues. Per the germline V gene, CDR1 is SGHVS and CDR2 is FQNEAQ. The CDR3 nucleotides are TGTGCCAGCAGCGTAGAGGAACAGGGGTGGGAGCAGTACTTC. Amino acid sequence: CASSVEEQGWEQYF. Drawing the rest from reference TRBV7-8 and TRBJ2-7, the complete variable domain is GAGVSQSPRYKVAKRGQDVALRCDPISGHVSLFWYQQALGQGPEFLTYFQNEAQLDKSGLPSDRFFAERPEGSVSTLKIQRTQQEDSAVYLCASSVEEQGWEQYFGPGTRLTVT.

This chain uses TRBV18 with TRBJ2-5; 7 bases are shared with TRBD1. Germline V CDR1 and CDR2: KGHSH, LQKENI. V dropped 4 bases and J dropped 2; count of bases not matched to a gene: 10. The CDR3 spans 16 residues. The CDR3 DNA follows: TGTGCCAGCTCACGCAGACAGGGAAACTCTCAAGAGACCCAGTACTTC. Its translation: CASSRRQGNSQETQYF.

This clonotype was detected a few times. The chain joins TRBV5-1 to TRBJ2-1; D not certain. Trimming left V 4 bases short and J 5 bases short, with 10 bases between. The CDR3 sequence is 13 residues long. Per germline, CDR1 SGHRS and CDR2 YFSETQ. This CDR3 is CASSGGRNNEQFF. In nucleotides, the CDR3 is TGCGCCAGCAGCGGCGGACGGAACAATGAGCAGTTCTTC.

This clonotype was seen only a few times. The CDR3 region has the DNA TGTGCCAGCAGTTTATCGAGATCCAACTACGAGCAGTACTTC. This codes for CASSLSRSNYEQYF. The chain employs TRBV27 and TRBJ2-7, with no clear D. From germline, CDR1 is MNHEY and CDR2 SMNVEV (reference sequence). The CDR3 runs to 14 residues. Trimming took 0 bases from V and 3 from J, leaving 9 bases between them.

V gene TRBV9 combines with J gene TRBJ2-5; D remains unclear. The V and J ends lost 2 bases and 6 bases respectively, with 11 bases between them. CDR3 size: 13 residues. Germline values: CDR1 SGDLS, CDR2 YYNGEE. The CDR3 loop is CASSVSGQKTQYF. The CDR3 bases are TGTGCCAGCAGCGTTTCCGGGCAGAAGACCCAGTACTTC.

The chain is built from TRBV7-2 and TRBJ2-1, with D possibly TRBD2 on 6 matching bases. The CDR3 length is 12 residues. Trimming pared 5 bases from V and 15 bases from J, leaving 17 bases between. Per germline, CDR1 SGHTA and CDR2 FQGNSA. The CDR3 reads CASSKTGGPRFF. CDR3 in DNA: TGTGCCAGCAGCAAAACCGGAGGGCCCCGGTTCTTC. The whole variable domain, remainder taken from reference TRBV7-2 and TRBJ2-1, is GAGVSQSPSNKVTEKGKDVELRCDPISGHTALYWYRQSLGQGLEFLIYFQGNSAPDKSGLPSDRFSAERTGGSVSTLTIQRTQQEDSAVYLCASSKTGGPRFFGPGTRLTVL.

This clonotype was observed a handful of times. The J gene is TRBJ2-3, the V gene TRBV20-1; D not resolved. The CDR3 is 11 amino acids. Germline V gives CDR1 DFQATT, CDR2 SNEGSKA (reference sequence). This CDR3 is CNHFRCQVQYF. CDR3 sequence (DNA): TGCAACCACTTCCGCTGTCAAGTCCAGTATTTT.

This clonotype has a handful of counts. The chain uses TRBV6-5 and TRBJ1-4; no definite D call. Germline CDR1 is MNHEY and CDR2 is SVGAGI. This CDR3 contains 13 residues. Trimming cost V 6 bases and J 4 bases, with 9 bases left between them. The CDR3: CASRSTINEKLFF. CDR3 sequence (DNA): TGTGCCAGCAGAAGCACTATTAATGAAAAACTGTTTTTT.

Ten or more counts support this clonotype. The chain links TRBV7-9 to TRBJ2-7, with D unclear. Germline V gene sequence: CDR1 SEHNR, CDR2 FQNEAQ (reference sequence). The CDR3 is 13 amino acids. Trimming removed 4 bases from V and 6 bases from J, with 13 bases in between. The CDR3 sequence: CASSSMTEGEQYF. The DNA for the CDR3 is TGTGCCAGCAGCTCAATGACCGAAGGCGAGCAGTACTTC.

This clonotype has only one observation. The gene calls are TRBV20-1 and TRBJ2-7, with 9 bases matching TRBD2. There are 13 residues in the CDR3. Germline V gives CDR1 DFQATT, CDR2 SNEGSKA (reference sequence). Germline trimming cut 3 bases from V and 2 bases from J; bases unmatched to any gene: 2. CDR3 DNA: TGCAGTGCTAGGGCGGGGGGGCCCTACGAGCAGTACTTC. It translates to CSARAGGPYEQYF.

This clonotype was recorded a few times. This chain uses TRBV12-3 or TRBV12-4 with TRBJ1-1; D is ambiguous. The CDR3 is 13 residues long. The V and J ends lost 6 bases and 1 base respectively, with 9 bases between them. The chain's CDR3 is CASRWQTNTEAFF. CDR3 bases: TGTGCCAGCAGGTGGCAAACGAACACTGAAGCTTTCTTT.

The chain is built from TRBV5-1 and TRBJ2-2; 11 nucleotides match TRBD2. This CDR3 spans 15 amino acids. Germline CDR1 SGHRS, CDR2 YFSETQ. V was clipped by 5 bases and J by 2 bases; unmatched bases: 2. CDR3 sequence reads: CASRGLAENTGELFF. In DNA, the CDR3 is TGCGCCAGCAGGGGACTAGCGGAAAACACCGGGGAGCTGTTTTTT.

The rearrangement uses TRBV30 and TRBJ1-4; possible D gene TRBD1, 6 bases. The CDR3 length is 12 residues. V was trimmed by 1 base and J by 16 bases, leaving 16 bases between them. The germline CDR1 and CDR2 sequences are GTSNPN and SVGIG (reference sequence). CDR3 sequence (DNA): TGTGCCTGGAGTGGGGTACAGGGAGGTCCGTTTTTT. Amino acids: CAWSGVQGGPFF.

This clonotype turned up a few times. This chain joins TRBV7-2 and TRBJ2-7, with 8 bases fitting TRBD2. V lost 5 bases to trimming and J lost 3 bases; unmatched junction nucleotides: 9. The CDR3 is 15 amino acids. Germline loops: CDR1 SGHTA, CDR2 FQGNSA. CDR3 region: CASSPKAGENYEQYF. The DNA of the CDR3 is TGTGCCAGCAGCCCGAAAGCGGGAGAAAACTACGAGCAGTACTTC. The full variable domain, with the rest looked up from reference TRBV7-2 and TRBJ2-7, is GAGVSQSPSNKVTEKGKDVELRCDPISGHTALYWYRQSLGQGLEFLIYFQGNSAPDKSGLPSDRFSAERTGGSVSTLTIQRTQQEDSAVYLCASSPKAGENYEQYFGPGTRLTVT.

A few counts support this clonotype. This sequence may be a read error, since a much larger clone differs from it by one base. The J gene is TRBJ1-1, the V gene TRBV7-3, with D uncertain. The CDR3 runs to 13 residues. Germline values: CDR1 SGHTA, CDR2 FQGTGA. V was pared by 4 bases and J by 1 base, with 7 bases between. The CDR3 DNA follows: TGTGCCAGCAGCTATACACCGAACACTGAAGCTTTCTTT. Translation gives CASSYTPNTEAFF.

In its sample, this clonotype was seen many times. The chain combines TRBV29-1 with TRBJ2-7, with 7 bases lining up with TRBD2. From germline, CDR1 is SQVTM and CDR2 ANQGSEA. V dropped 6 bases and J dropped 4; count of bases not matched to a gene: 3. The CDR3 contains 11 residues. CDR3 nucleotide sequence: TGCAGCGTGGGGCGGGAGTACGAGCAGTACTTC. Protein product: CSVGREYEQYF.

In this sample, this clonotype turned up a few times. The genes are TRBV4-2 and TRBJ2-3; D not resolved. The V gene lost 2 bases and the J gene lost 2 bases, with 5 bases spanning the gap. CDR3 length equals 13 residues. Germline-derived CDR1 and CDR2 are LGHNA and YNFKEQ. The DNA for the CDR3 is TGTGCCAGCAGCCAACGGTACACAGATACGCAGTATTTT. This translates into CASSQRYTDTQYF.

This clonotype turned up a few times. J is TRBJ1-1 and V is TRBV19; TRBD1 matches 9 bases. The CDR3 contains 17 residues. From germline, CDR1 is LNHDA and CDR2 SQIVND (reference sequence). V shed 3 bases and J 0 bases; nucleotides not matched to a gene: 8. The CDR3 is CASSISPGQGLNTEAFF. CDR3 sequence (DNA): TGTGCCAGTAGTATTAGCCCCGGACAGGGGTTGAACACTGAAGCTTTCTTT.

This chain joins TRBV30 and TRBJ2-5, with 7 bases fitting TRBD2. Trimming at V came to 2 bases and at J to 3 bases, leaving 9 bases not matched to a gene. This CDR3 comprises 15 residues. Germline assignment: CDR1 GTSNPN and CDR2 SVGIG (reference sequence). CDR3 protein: CAWSPWDYTEETQYF. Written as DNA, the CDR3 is TGTGCCTGGAGTCCCTGGGACTATACAGAAGAGACCCAGTACTTC.

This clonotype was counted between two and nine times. The CDR3 region is CASSVRDNQDTQYF. CDR3 nucleotide sequence: TGTGCCAGCAGCGTCCGGGACAACCAAGATACGCAGTATTTT. The J gene is TRBJ2-3, the V gene TRBV9; the D gene is possibly TRBD1 (6 bases). The CDR3 is made up of 14 amino acids. Germline-derived CDR1 and CDR2 are SGDLS and YYNGEE. Trimming removed 2 bases at V and 5 bases at J, with 12 bases between.

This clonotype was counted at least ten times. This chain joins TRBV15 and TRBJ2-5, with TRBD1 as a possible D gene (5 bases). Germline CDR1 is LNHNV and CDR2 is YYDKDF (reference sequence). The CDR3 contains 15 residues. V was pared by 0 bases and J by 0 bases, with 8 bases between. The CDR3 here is CATSRELTDQETQYF. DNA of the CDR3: TGTGCCACCAGCAGAGAGCTGACAGACCAAGAGACCCAGTACTTC. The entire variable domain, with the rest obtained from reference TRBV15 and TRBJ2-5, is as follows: DAMVIQNPRYQVTQFGKPVTLSCSQTLNHNVMYWYQQKSSQAPKLLFHYYDKDFNNEADTPDNFQSRRPNTSFCFLDIRSPGLGDTAMYLCATSRELTDQETQYFGPGTRLLVL.

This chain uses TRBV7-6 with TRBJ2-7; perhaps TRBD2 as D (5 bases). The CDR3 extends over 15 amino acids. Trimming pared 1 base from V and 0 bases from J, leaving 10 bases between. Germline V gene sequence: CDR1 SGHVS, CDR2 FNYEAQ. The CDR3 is CASSLDAGSSYEQYF. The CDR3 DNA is TGTGCCAGCAGCTTAGACGCGGGTAGCTCCTACGAGCAGTACTTC.

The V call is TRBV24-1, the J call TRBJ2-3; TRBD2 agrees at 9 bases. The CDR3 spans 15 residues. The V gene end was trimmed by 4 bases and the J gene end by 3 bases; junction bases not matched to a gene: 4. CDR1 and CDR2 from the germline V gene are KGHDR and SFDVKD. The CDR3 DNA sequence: TGTGCCACCAGTGAGATAGCGGGAGATACAGATACGCAGTATTTT. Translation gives CATSEIAGDTDTQYF.